This T cell receptor beta chain was identified during a study of T cell responses to AZD1222 COVID-19 vaccine. Study conclusions and caveats: Within unmutated variant regions lay the reported targets of nearly half of spike-specific TCRs.

Assay used: immunoSEQ multiplex PCR; TCRdb lists only in-frame clones, some missing. Found here are 150,000 to 180,000 clones, just over 90% of them singletons; the top ten hold approximately 1.8%. Note on this clone: Antigen: not known.

This sequence originates from an adult in good health. This specimen consisted of peripheral blood, obtained on day 0 of AZD1222 vaccination.

The CDR3 sequence: CSATINSAQYF. The CDR3 coding sequence is TGCAGTGCAACCATAAATTCTGCGCAGTATTTT. The J gene is TRBJ2-3, the V gene TRBV20-1; no clear D gene. This CDR3 contains 11 residues. The germline gives CDR1 DFQATT, CDR2 SNEGSKA (reference sequence). With 6 bases removed from V and 10 bases from J, the gap between germline ends came to 14 bases.